This T cell receptor (beta chain) was retrieved from a study of blood T cell repertoires in COVID-19. Study-wide background: In each case, the material was cDNA or gDNA derived from T cells, B-cell-depleted T cells, or PBMCs.

As originally analysed: The authors estimated nucleated cell counts from reference gene primer amplification. This table comes from immunoSEQ multiplex PCR, and its TCRdb copy is limited to in-frame clones, with some not included. V and J calls plus clone size are reproduced from that table; the DNA served to infer D and trimming. The sample yields about 270,000 clones, approximately 86% seen once. V lost 6 bases and J 14 bases, leaving 22 bases between the germline ends. The CDR3 runs 14 residues. The germline CDR1 and CDR2 sequences are MNHNS and SASEGT. V gene TRBV6-1 combines with J gene TRBJ1-4, with a possible D match to TRBD1 (6 bases). The sequence derives from a man aged 35-49 years with active or convalescent COVID-19. Sequencing was performed on peripheral blood. In nucleotides, the CDR3 is TGTGCCAGCAGCTCCGGGACAACGCTGGTCGGGCTGTTTTTT. The encoded protein is CASSSGTTLVGLFF.